The entry that follows covers one TCR beta chain sequence. Its ends do not fully match the called genes, so a read error is possible. The data originate from a study of T cell changes during pregnancy in multiple sclerosis. This CDR3 has 15 residues. Germline values: CDR1 SGHRS, CDR2 YFSETQ. TCRdb keeps only in-frame clones here, not all; method: immunoSEQ multiplex PCR. Among about 30,000 clones listed, about nine tenths were seen once. This material consisted of CD8+ T cells from peripheral blood mononuclear cells, taken in the second trimester of pregnancy. This sequence was found in a female donor with multiple sclerosis, enrolled in a pregnancy study. The chain joins TRBV5-1 to TRBJ1-1; 7 positions agree with TRBD1. The CDR3 DNA reads as TGCGCCAGCAGGTTGGAGGGGGCGCAGGCGACTGAAGCTTTCTTT. Protein sequence: CASRLEGAQATEAFF.